The 24 T cell receptor beta chains below all came from one sample that was sequenced in a study of CD8+ T cells in alopecia areata. Following RNA extraction, reverse transcription yielded cDNA that acted as the sequencing template. Sequencing used immunoSEQ multiplex PCR; TCRdb keeps in-frame clones, though not all of them. The sample consists of 180,000 or so clones, 51% of them appearing once. Documented treatment: oral pan-JAK inhibitor, 5-10 mg twice daily. The specimen comprised CD8+ T cells sorted from blood, sampled at approximately week 51, from a patient treated with tofacitinib. These receptors originate from a human donor with alopecia areata.

The V and J genes are TRBV29-1 and TRBJ1-2; possibly TRBD1 for D (5 bases). This CDR3 spans 15 amino acids. Trimming pared 0 bases from V and 4 bases from J, leaving 15 bases between. Germline lookup yields CDR1 SQVTM and CDR2 ANQGSEA. The CDR3 here is CSVEDWRGTTYGYTF. CDR3 DNA sequence: TGCAGCGTTGAAGATTGGAGGGGAACCACCTATGGCTACACCTTC.

The rearrangement joins TRBV2 to TRBJ1-2, with 9 bases that match TRBD1. The germline gives CDR1 SNHLY, CDR2 FYNNEI. The J segment lost 5 bases and the V segment lost 6 bases, leaving 7 bases of the junction unmatched. The CDR3 consists of 14 residues. Here the CDR3 reads CASRLQGASYGYTF. CDR3 DNA sequence: TGTGCCAGCAGGCTACAGGGGGCGTCTTATGGCTACACCTTC.

The chain joins TRBV7-8 to TRBJ2-3, with 10 bases identical to TRBD2. The CDR3 length is 14 residues. V shed 1 base, J shed 6 bases, and the junction held 1 base outside the gene matches. Germline CDR1 SGHVS, CDR2 FQNEAQ. The CDR3 spells CASSLGAGGDTQYF. The CDR3 DNA reads as TGTGCCAGCAGCTTAGGAGCGGGGGGGGATACGCAGTATTTT.

This clone was observed a handful of times. V usage is TRBV30 and J usage is TRBJ2-7; 9 nucleotides line up with TRBD1. This CDR3 has 13 residues. The V gene end was trimmed by 2 bases and the J gene end by 3 bases; junction bases not matched to a gene: 2. Germline V lookup: CDR1 GTSNPN, CDR2 SVGIG (reference sequence). The CDR3 loop is CAWSLTGGYEQYF. The CDR3 coding sequence is TGTGCCTGGAGTTTGACAGGGGGCTACGAGCAGTACTTC.

About this clone: The junction departs from germline at one end; a sequencing error may be responsible. V gene TRBV29-1 combines with J gene TRBJ2-1, with TRBD1 matching over 7 bases. From germline, CDR1 is SQVTM and CDR2 ANQGSEA. The CDR3 runs 15 residues. CDR3 loop: CGVEDLGQARDEQFF. CDR3 bases: TGCGGCGTTGAAGATCTAGGACAGGCGAGGGATGAGCAGTTCTTC.

The chain recombines TRBV7-8 with TRBJ2-3; 9 bases fit TRBD1. V lost 4 bases and J lost 4; bases outside the gene matches: 6. Germline V lookup: CDR1 SGHVS, CDR2 FQNEAQ. This CDR3 is built from 15 residues. DNA of the CDR3: TGTGCCAGCAGCTCGGGACAGGGCTTGGCAGATACGCAGTATTTT. Its translation: CASSSGQGLADTQYF.

The chain joins TRBV9 to TRBJ1-6; D might be TRBD1 (6 bases). Trimming shortened V by 5 bases and J by 4 bases, and 13 bases separated the two germline ends. The CDR3 runs 15 residues. The germline gives CDR1 SGDLS, CDR2 YYNGEE. DNA of the CDR3: TGTGCCAGCAGTCCACGGACAGAATATAATTCACCCCTCCACTTT. Its protein product is CASSPRTEYNSPLHF.

This chain connects TRBV7-8 to TRBJ2-7; D may be TRBD1 (6 bases). The CDR3 sequence is 12 residues long. Germline V lookup: CDR1 SGHVS, CDR2 FQNEAQ. The V end was cut by 6 bases, the J end by 2 bases, with 8 bases between. The CDR3 DNA reads as TGTGCCAGCAGGGGACAAACCTACGAGCAGTACTTC. It specifies CASRGQTYEQYF.

This clone appeared a few times. Other nucleotide sequences in the sample specify the same CDR3. This chain connects TRBV4-1 to TRBJ2-7, with unresolved D. Trimming cost V 0 bases and J 3 bases, with 3 bases left between them. Per the germline V gene, CDR1 is MGHRA and CDR2 is YSYEKL. The CDR3 has 12 residues. CDR3 amino acids: CASSQDGYEQYF. Written as DNA, the CDR3 is TGCGCCAGCAGCCAAGATGGCTACGAGCAGTACTTC.

The sample holds a few counts of this clone. The J gene is TRBJ1-5, the V gene TRBV30; D unresolved. Trimming took off 1 base at V and 0 bases at J, with 4 bases between the two ends. The germline gives CDR1 GTSNPN, CDR2 SVGIG (reference sequence). The CDR3 is 13 amino acids. The CDR3 loop is CAWSEDSNQPQHF. The CDR3 coding sequence is TGTGCCTGGAGTGAGGATAGCAATCAGCCCCAGCATTTT.

The chain couples TRBV5-1 to TRBJ2-5; 9 positions agree with TRBD1. CDR1 is SGHRS, CDR2 YFSETQ, per germline. V trimming: 5 bases; J trimming: 2 bases; junction bases outside the gene matches: 7. The CDR3 has 15 residues. The CDR3 coding sequence is TGCGCCAGCAGAGGGACAGGGTCCTGGCAAGAGACCCAGTACTTC. As protein: CASRGTGSWQETQYF.

This chain joins TRBV20-1 and TRBJ2-5, with D possibly called TRBD1 or TRBD2 (5 bases each). This CDR3 comprises 11 residues. Germline V gene lookup returns CDR1 DFQATT and CDR2 SNEGSKA (reference sequence). The germline V and J ends were trimmed by 6 bases and 7 bases, with 12 bases remaining between them. The CDR3 is CSAGTPATQYF. The CDR3 bases are TGCAGTGCCGGGACCCCGGCGACCCAGTACTTC.

The rearrangement joins TRBV4-2 to TRBJ2-7; maybe TRBD1 (6 bases). The CDR3 contains 15 residues. The ends were cut back, 3 bases at V and 3 bases at J, with 15 bases in the middle. CDR1 and CDR2 from the germline V gene are LGHNA and YNFKEQ. The CDR3 loop reads CASSHPGLGHYEQYF. The CDR3 nucleotides read TGTGCCAGCAGCCATCCAGGACTGGGACACTACGAGCAGTACTTC.

The V gene is TRBV18, the J gene TRBJ2-7; no clear D gene. Germline V lookup: CDR1 KGHSH, CDR2 LQKENI. Trimming stripped 3 bases from V and 4 bases from J, with 10 bases between. This CDR3 comprises 13 residues. CDR3 DNA: TGTGCCAGCTCACCGGGCCCCGGGTACGAGCAGTACTTC. The encoded protein is CASSPGPGYEQYF.

This clone has just a few counts. This sequence joins TRBV12-5 and TRBJ1-5; 10 bases fit TRBD1. Germline V gene data show CDR1 as LGHNT and CDR2 as FRNRAP. Unmatched junction bases numbered 5, after V lost 2 bases and J lost 1 base. The CDR3 runs to 17 residues. The CDR3 region is CASGLMDRGFSNQPQHF. The CDR3 bases are TGTGCTAGTGGTTTGATGGACAGGGGGTTCAGCAATCAGCCCCAGCATTTT.

The chain is built from TRBV29-1 and TRBJ2-1; D possibly uses TRBD1 or TRBD2 (5 bases each). The CDR3 runs to 13 residues. Germline CDR1 is SQVTM and CDR2 is ANQGSEA. V was cut by 5 bases and J by 4 bases, with 12 bases left in between. CDR3 sequence reads: CSVRDGRYNEQFF. The CDR3 coding sequence is TGCAGCGTTAGGGACGGCCGATACAATGAGCAGTTCTTC.

The CDR3 nucleotides are TGTGCCAGCAGCTTACAGGAAGCCACAGATACGCAGTATTTT. Its translation is CASSLQEATDTQYF. V and J are TRBV5-6 and TRBJ2-3, with D tentatively TRBD1 (5 bases). The length of the CDR3 is 14 residues. CDR1 SGHDT and CDR2 YYEEEE come from the germline V gene. With 2 bases removed from V and 2 bases from J, the gap between germline ends came to 9 bases.

The chain uses TRBV7-2 and TRBJ2-7, with D perhaps matching TRBD2 (6 bases). CDR1 is SGHTA, CDR2 FQGNSA, per germline. This CDR3 comprises 15 residues. Trimming shortened V by 4 bases and J by 3 bases, and 16 bases separated the two germline ends. The CDR3 nucleotides read TGTGCCAGCAGCTCAGGAACCGGGACTGGCTACGAGCAGTACTTC. This gives the protein CASSSGTGTGYEQYF.

In its sample, this clone was seen a few times. This chain links TRBV13 with TRBJ1-4; a possible D gene is TRBD1 (5 bases). Germline V gives CDR1 PRHDT, CDR2 FYEKMQ (reference sequence). The CDR3 loop spans 16 amino acids. V was cut by 8 bases and J by 0 bases, with 16 bases left in between. The CDR3 reads CASLFSGGATNEKLFF. As DNA, the CDR3 is TGTGCCAGCCTCTTCTCGGGGGGAGCAACTAATGAAAAACTGTTTTTT.

A single count supports this clone. The chain links TRBV6-5 to TRBJ2-7; TRBD1 matches at 9 bases. V was pared by 0 bases and J by 6 bases, with 0 bases of the junction left unmatched. The CDR3 is made up of 13 amino acids. Per germline, CDR1 MNHEY and CDR2 SVGAGI. The CDR3 nucleotides read TGTGCCAGCAGTTACTCGGACAGGGGCGAGCAGTACTTC. Translated: CASSYSDRGEQYF.

The chain combines TRBV4-1 with TRBJ2-1, with D possibly TRBD1 on 6 matching bases. The germline V and J ends were trimmed by 4 bases and 2 bases, with 15 bases remaining between them. CDR3 length equals 16 residues. From germline, CDR1 is MGHRA and CDR2 YSYEKL. CDR3 sequence (DNA): TGCGCCAGCAGCCGGATCCGGGACACACCCTACAATGAGCAGTTCTTC. Translated, it gives CASSRIRDTPYNEQFF.

There are a few counts of this clone. Within the sample, other DNA sequences also encode this same CDR3. V gene TRBV9 combines with J gene TRBJ1-1; no clear D. V was cut by 0 bases and J by 1 base, with 4 bases left in between. The CDR3 has 13 residues. The V gene's germline CDR1 is SGDLS and CDR2 YYNGEE. CDR3 in amino acids: CASSVGSNTEAFF. The CDR3 DNA sequence: TGTGCCAGCAGCGTAGGGTCGAACACTGAAGCTTTCTTT.

V usage is TRBV5-6 and J usage is TRBJ1-5; the match to TRBD1 covers 8 bases. CDR1 is SGHDT, CDR2 YYEEEE, per germline. J was trimmed by 3 bases and V by 5 bases; bases with no gene match: 7. CDR3 length equals 15 residues. As DNA, the CDR3 is TGTGCCAGCAGTGCAATGGACAGGGCCAATCAGCCCCAGCATTTT. Encoded protein: CASSAMDRANQPQHF.

V gene TRBV20-1 combines with J gene TRBJ2-1; no reliable D call. Per germline, CDR1 DFQATT and CDR2 SNEGSKA (reference sequence). The CDR3 has 11 amino acids. Trimming shortened V by 3 bases and J by 8 bases, and 8 bases separated the two germline ends. The CDR3 DNA reads TGCAGTGCTAGTCCCTCTTATGAGCAGTTCTTC. It encodes CSASPSYEQFF.